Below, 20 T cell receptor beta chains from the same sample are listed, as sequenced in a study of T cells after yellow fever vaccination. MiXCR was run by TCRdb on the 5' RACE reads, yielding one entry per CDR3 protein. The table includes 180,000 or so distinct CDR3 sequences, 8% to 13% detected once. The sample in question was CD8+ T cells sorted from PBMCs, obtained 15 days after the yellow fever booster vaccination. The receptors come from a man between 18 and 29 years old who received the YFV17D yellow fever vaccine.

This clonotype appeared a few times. CDR3 in DNA: TGTGCCAGCAGTTACCTGCGAGGGAAAGGTGAGCAGTTCTTC. Translating gives CASSYLRGKGEQFF. The chain employs TRBV6-6 and TRBJ2-1, with D perhaps TRBD2 (5 bases). CDR3 length equals 14 residues. Germline values: CDR1 MNHNY, CDR2 SVGAGI (reference sequence). The V and J ends lost 2 bases and 9 bases respectively, with 14 bases between them.

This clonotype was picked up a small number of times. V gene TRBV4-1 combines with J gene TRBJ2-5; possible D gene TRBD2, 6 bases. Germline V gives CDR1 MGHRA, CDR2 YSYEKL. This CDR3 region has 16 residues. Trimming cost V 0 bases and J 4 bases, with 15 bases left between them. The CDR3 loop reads CASSQDLGLGGETQYF. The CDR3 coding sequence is TGCGCCAGCAGCCAAGATCTGGGACTCGGGGGAGAGACCCAGTACTTC.

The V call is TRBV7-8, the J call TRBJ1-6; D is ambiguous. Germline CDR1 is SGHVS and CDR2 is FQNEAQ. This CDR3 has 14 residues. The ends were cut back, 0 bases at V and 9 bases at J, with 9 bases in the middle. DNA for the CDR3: TGTGCCAGCAGCTTAGCAGGGTCGGGTTCACCCCTCCACTTT. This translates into CASSLAGSGSPLHF.

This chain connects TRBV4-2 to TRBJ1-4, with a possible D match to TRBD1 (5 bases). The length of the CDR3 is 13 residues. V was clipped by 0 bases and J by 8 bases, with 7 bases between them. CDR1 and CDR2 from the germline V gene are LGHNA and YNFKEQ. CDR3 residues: CASSQDEGEKLFF. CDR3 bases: TGTGCCAGCAGCCAAGACGAGGGGGAAAAACTGTTTTTT.

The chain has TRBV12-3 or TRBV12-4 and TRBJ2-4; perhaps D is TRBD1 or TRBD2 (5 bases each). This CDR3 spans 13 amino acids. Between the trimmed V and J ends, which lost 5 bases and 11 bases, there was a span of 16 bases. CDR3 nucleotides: TGTGCCAGCAGTACCCCCCTGGGGACCCTTCAGTACTTC. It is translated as CASSTPLGTLQYF.

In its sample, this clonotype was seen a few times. DNA for the CDR3: TGTGCCAGCAGCTTTCCGAGCCTCTACCTAGACAGGGAGACCCAGTACTTC. Translating it yields CASSFPSLYLDRETQYF. This chain uses TRBV7-9 with TRBJ2-5; possible D gene TRBD1, 6 bases. Germline assignment: CDR1 SEHNR and CDR2 FQNEAQ (reference sequence). The V end was cut by 3 bases, the J end by 5 bases, with 22 bases between. This CDR3 contains 17 residues. The entire variable domain, with the rest obtained from reference TRBV7-9 and TRBJ2-5, is as follows: DTGVSQNPRHKITKRGQNVTFRCDPISEHNRLYWYRQTLGQGPEFLTYFQNEAQLEKSRLLSDRFSAERPKGSFSTLEIQRTEQGDSAMYLCASSFPSLYLDRETQYFGPGTRLLVL.

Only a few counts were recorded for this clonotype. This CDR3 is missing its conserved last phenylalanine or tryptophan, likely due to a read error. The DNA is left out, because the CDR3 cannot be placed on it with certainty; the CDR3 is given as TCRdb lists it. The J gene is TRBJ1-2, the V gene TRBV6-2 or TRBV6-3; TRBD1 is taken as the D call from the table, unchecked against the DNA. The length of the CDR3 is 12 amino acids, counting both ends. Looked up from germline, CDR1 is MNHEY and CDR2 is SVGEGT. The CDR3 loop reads CASTRGGQSLIV.

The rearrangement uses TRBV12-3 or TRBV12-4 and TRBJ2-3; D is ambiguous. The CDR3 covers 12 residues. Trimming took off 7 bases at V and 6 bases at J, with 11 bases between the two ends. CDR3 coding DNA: TGTGCCAGCAAAGGGCATTGGGATACGCAGTATTTT. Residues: CASKGHWDTQYF.

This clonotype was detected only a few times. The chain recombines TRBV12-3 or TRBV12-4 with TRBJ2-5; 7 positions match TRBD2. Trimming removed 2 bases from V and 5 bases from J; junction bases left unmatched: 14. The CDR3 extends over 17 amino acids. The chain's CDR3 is CASSLLGDYEVTETQYF. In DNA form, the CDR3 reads TGTGCCAGCAGTTTATTAGGGGACTACGAGGTAACTGAGACCCAGTACTTC.

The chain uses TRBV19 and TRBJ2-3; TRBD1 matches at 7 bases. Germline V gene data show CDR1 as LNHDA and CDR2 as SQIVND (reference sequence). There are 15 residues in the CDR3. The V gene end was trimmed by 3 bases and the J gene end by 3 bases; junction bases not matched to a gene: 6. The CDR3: CASSMGQRRTDTQYF. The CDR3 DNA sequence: TGTGCCAGTAGTATGGGACAGCGCCGGACAGATACGCAGTATTTT.

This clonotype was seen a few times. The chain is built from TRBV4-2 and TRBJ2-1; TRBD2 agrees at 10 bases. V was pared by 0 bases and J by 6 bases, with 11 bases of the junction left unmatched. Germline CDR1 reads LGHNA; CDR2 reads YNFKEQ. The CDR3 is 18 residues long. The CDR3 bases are TGTGCCAGCAGCCAAGAAGTGATAGCGGGGGGCTTCTTCAATGAGCAGTTCTTC. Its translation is CASSQEVIAGGFFNEQFF.

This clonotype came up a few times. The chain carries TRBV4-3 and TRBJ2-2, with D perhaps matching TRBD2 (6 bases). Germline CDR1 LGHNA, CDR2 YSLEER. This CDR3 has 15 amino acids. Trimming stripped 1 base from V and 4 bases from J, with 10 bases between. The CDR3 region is CASSQARDSTGELFF. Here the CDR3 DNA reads TGCGCCAGCAGCCAAGCGCGGGACTCCACCGGGGAGCTGTTTTTT.

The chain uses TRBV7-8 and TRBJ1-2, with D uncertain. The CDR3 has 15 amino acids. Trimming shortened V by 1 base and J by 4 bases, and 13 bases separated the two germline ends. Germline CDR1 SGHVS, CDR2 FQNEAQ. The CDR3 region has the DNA TGTGCCAGCAGCTTAGTTGAGTCAAGCATCTATGGCTACACCTTC. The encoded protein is CASSLVESSIYGYTF.

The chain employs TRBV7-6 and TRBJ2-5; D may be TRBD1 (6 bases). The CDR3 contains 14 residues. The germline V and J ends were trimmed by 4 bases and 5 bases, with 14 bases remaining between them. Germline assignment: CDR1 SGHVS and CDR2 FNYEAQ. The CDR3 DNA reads TGTGCCAGCAGCTCCACAGGGCCGGGGGAGACCCAGTACTTC. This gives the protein CASSSTGPGETQYF.

CDR3: CASSVGGRDTDTQYF. In nucleotides, the CDR3 is TGTGCCAGCAGCGTAGGTGGCAGAGACACAGATACGCAGTATTTT. The chain couples TRBV9 to TRBJ2-3; no firm D call. The CDR3 spans 15 residues. From germline, CDR1 is SGDLS and CDR2 YYNGEE. V lost 0 bases, J lost 2 bases, and 10 bases lay in between. The full variable domain, with the rest looked up from reference TRBV9 and TRBJ2-3, is DSGVTQTPKHLITATGQRVTLRCSPRSGDLSVYWYQQSLDQGLQFLIQYYNGEERAKGNILERFSAQQFPDLHSELNLSSLELGDSALYFCASSVGGRDTDTQYFGPGTRLTVL.

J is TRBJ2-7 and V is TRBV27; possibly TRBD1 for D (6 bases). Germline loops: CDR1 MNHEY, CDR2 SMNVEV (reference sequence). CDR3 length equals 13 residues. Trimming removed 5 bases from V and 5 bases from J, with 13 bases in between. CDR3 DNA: TGTGCCAGCAGTATAACAGGGACGCACGAGCAGTACTTC. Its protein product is CASSITGTHEQYF.

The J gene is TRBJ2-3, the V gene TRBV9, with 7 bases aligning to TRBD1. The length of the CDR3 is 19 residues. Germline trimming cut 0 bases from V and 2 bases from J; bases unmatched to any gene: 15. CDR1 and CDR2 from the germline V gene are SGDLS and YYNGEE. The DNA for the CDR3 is TGTGCCAGCAGCGTAGCCCCACAGGGGCTCTGGTCCTCCACAGATACGCAGTATTTT. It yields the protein CASSVAPQGLWSSTDTQYF.

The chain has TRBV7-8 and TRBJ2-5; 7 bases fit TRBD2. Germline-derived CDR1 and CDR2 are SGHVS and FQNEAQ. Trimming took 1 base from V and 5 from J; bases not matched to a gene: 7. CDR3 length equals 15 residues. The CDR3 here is CASSLGSGPGETQYF. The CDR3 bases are TGTGCCAGCAGCTTAGGTAGCGGGCCCGGCGAGACCCAGTACTTC.

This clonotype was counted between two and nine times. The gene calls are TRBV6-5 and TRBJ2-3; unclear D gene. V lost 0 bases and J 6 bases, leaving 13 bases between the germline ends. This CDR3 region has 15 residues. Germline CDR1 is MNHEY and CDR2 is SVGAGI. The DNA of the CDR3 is TGTGCCAGCAGTTACTCTGGCCCCGGGTTGGATACGCAGTATTTT. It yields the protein CASSYSGPGLDTQYF.

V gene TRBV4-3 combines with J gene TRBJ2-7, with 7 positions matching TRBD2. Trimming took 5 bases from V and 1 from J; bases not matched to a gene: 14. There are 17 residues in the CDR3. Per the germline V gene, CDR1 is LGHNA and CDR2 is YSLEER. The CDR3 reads CASSRGGPGLTSYEQYF. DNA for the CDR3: TGCGCCAGCAGCAGGGGAGGACCGGGACTAACATCCTACGAGCAGTACTTC.